The present T cell receptor (beta chain) was sequenced within a study of blood T cells in healthy people across ages. General study points: Diversity estimates from one million T cells were considered underestimates.

This clonotype was seen a few times. Its antigen remains unidentified. Germline V lookup: CDR1 ENHRY, CDR2 SYGVKD. This CDR3 is built from 15 residues. Trimming took 6 bases from V and 4 from J, leaving 18 bases between them. Primers used in a second PCR of roughly 7 to 12 cycles were a sample-barcoded 5' primer and a J-beta primer mix. In TCRdb, the 5' RACE reads were re-called with MiXCR into one record per CDR3 protein. The repertoire holds around 1.5 million distinct CDR3 sequences, approximately 40% seen once, with roughly 7.7% in the top ten. This chain links TRBV10-3 with TRBJ1-2, with D possibly TRBD1 on 5 matching bases. This receptor was identified in a young woman in good health. The specimen was blood. CDR3 DNA: TGTGCCATCAGGAGGGGAACAGGAGATCTCTATGGCTACACCTTC. Residues: CAIRRGTGDLYGYTF.